This T cell receptor (beta chain) appears in the sequencing data of a study of blood T cell repertoires in COVID-19. On the study more broadly: The study drew acute and convalescent COVID-19 samples from the United States, Italy and Spain. Sources were T cells, B-cell-depleted T cells, or PBMCs; the material itself was cDNA or gDNA.

Data came from immunoSEQ multiplex PCR; TCRdb stores just in-frame clones and leaves some out. The table shows just under 100,000 clones, with around 84% occurring only once. Note on this clone: Other nucleotide sequences from this sample produce the same CDR3.

Trimming took 4 bases from V and 3 from J; bases not matched to a gene: 0. The CDR3 covers 15 residues. Germline assignment: CDR1 LNHDA and CDR2 SQIVND (reference sequence). The rearrangement joins TRBV19 to TRBJ2-3; TRBD2 matches at 14 bases. This clonotype originated in a woman in her sixties in a cohort sampled during active or convalescent COVID-19. The specimen was peripheral blood. The CDR3 DNA is TGTGCCAGTAGTAGGACTAGCGGGAGGACAGATACGCAGTATTTT. Encoded protein: CASSRTSGRTDTQYF.